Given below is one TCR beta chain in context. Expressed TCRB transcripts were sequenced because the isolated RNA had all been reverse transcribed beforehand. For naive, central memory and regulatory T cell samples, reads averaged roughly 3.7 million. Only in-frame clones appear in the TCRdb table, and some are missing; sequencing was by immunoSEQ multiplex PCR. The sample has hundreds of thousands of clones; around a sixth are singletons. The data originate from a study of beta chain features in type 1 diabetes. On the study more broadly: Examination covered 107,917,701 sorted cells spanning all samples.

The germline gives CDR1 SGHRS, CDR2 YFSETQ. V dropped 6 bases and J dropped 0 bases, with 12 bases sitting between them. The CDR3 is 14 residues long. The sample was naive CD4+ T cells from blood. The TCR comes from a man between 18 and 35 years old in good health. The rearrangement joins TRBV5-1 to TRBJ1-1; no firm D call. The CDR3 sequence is CASTPTLMNTEAFF. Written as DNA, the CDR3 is TGCGCCAGCACGCCGACCCTTATGAACACTGAAGCTTTCTTT.